This T cell receptor (beta chain) was profiled in a study of blood T cell repertoires in COVID-19. TCRdb keeps only in-frame clones here, not all; method: immunoSEQ multiplex PCR. The sample lists about 200,000 clones, roughly 83% occurring once. Participants' own reports of clinical history determined their cohort assignment. Trimming stripped 2 bases from V and 6 bases from J, with 13 bases between. This CDR3 contains 14 residues. CDR1 is SGDLS, CDR2 YYNGEE, per germline. The sample was PBMCs or T cells enriched from blood (not recorded which). The origin of this receptor is a man aged 40-49 years with acute COVID-19. The chain combines TRBV9 with TRBJ2-3; a possible D gene is TRBD1 (6 bases). This CDR3 is CASSVGQIADTQYF. CDR3 in DNA: TGTGCCAGCAGCGTTGGACAGATTGCTGATACGCAGTATTTT. The full variable domain, rest sourced from reference TRBV9 and TRBJ2-3, is DSGVTQTPKHLITATGQRVTLRCSPRSGDLSVYWYQQSLDQGLQFLIQYYNGEERAKGNILERFSAQQFPDLHSELNLSSLELGDSALYFCASSVGQIADTQYFGPGTRLTVL.